Listed below are T cell receptor beta chains from one sample, sequenced in a study of blood T cells in healthy people across ages. TCRdb itself ran the 5' RACE reads through MiXCR, one entry per CDR3 protein. Of about 1.4 million distinct CDR3 sequences in the sample, approximately 63% were seen once. Material: blood. The receptors here all came from a young man in good health. Each CDR3 is given with its conserved first and last residue. The order of the fields is CDR3 protein, CDR3 DNA, J gene, D gene, V gene, clone size. A D gene is named only where the DNA matches it firmly. Clone size is not always given. Where it is, it says once, few, many or a class for expanded clones.

cdr3_aa: CASSKTGSEQYF; cdr3_nt: TGCGCCAGCAGCAAGACAGGTTCCGAGCAGTACTTC; j_call: TRBJ2-7; d_call: .; v_call: TRBV10-1; clone_size: .
cdr3_aa: CASSEVPSIGYTF; cdr3_nt: TGCGCCAGCAGTGAGGTCCCCTCCATTGGCTACACCTTC; j_call: TRBJ1-2; d_call: .; v_call: TRBV10-2; clone_size: .
cdr3_aa: CASPPIANYGYTF; cdr3_nt: TGTGCCAGCCCTCCTATTGCTAACTATGGCTACACCTTC; j_call: TRBJ1-2; d_call: .; v_call: TRBV6-4; clone_size: .
cdr3_aa: CAISVKTGNEQYF; cdr3_nt: TGTGCCATCAGTGTAAAAACAGGGAACGAGCAGTACTTC; j_call: TRBJ2-7; d_call: .; v_call: TRBV10-3; clone_size: .
cdr3_aa: CSVTTGGKGYTF; cdr3_nt: TGCAGCGTTACGACAGGGGGAAAGGGCTACACCTTC; j_call: TRBJ1-2; d_call: TRBD1; v_call: TRBV29-1; clone_size: few
cdr3_aa: CASSSAWSTDTQYF; cdr3_nt: TGTGCCAGCAGCTCAGCGTGGAGCACAGATACGCAGTATTTT; j_call: TRBJ2-3; d_call: .; v_call: TRBV5-5; clone_size: .
cdr3_aa: CASSLSTRQSVYGYTF; cdr3_nt: TGTGCCAGCAGCTTATCGACCCGACAGTCCGTCTATGGCTACACCTTC; j_call: TRBJ1-2; d_call: .; v_call: TRBV7-8; clone_size: .
cdr3_aa: CASSFSRAGTYEQYF; cdr3_nt: TGTGCCAGCAGTTTTAGCCGTGCTGGAACCTACGAGCAGTACTTC; j_call: TRBJ2-7; d_call: .; v_call: TRBV27; clone_size: .
cdr3_aa: CASSQGPAGGSSYNEQFF; cdr3_nt: TGCGCCAGCAGCCAAGGACCTGCGGGGGGAAGCTCCTACAATGAGCAGTTCTTC; j_call: TRBJ2-1; d_call: TRBD2; v_call: TRBV4-3; clone_size: .
cdr3_aa: CASTPKTNTYEQYF; cdr3_nt: TGTGCCAGCACCCCTAAGACGAATACCTACGAGCAGTACTTC; j_call: TRBJ2-7; d_call: .; v_call: TRBV7-9; clone_size: .
cdr3_aa: CASSPLRWTGLRNEQFF; cdr3_nt: TGTGCCAGCAGCCCGCTGAGGTGGACAGGGCTGAGGAATGAGCAGTTCTTC; j_call: TRBJ2-1; d_call: TRBD1; v_call: TRBV7-9; clone_size: once
cdr3_aa: CASKVAGVETQYF; cdr3_nt: TGTGCCAGCAAGGTAGCGGGAGTTGAGACCCAGTACTTC; j_call: TRBJ2-5; d_call: TRBD2; v_call: TRBV6-2/TRBV6-3; clone_size: .
cdr3_aa: CSVDADRTYNEQFF; cdr3_nt: TGCAGCGTTGATGCGGACAGGACCTACAATGAGCAGTTCTTC; j_call: TRBJ2-1; d_call: TRBD1; v_call: TRBV29-1; clone_size: .
cdr3_aa: CASLTGGPGDTQYF; cdr3_nt: TGTGCCAGCTTGACAGGGGGGCCAGGAGATACGCAGTATTTT; j_call: TRBJ2-3; d_call: TRBD1; v_call: TRBV7-6; clone_size: .
cdr3_aa: CASSLAGGLAGQGMGEQYF; cdr3_nt: TGCGCCAGCAGCTTGGCCGGCGGGCTCGCTGGACAGGGAATGGGCGAGCAGTACTTC; j_call: TRBJ2-7; d_call: TRBD1; v_call: TRBV5-1; clone_size: .
cdr3_aa: CSARVSKGLNSYNSPLHF; cdr3_nt: TGCAGTGCTAGAGTGAGCAAGGGACTCAACTCCTATAATTCACCCCTCCACTTT; j_call: TRBJ1-6; d_call: .; v_call: TRBV20-1; clone_size: .
cdr3_aa: CASSQDRSSPTDTQYF; cdr3_nt: TGCGCCAGCAGCCAAGATCGGAGCAGTCCCACAGATACGCAGTATTTT; j_call: TRBJ2-3; d_call: .; v_call: TRBV4-3; clone_size: .
cdr3_aa: CAISGVGNYEQYF; cdr3_nt: TGTGCCATCAGTGGGGTCGGGAACTACGAGCAGTACTTC; j_call: TRBJ2-7; d_call: .; v_call: TRBV10-3; clone_size: .
cdr3_aa: CASSEAVGGYSNQPQHF; cdr3_nt: TGTGCCAGCAGTGAAGCGGTTGGGGGTTATAGCAATCAGCCCCAGCATTTT; j_call: TRBJ1-5; d_call: .; v_call: TRBV6-1; clone_size: .
cdr3_aa: CASSYTAGFYDYNEQFF; cdr3_nt: TGTGCCAGCAGTTACACGGCAGGGTTCTACGACTACAATGAGCAGTTCTTC; j_call: TRBJ2-1; d_call: .; v_call: TRBV6-5; clone_size: .
cdr3_aa: CASSFGTEETQYF; cdr3_nt: TGTGCCAGCAGCTTCGGGACAGAAGAGACCCAGTACTTC; j_call: TRBJ2-5; d_call: TRBD1; v_call: TRBV7-9; clone_size: few
cdr3_aa: CSVENGIYYGYTF; cdr3_nt: TGCAGCGTTGAAAACGGAATTTACTATGGCTACACCTTC; j_call: TRBJ1-2; d_call: .; v_call: TRBV29-1; clone_size: .
cdr3_aa: CASTGGDGYEQYF; cdr3_nt: TGTGCCAGCACAGGGGGCGACGGCTACGAGCAGTACTTC; j_call: TRBJ2-7; d_call: TRBD1; v_call: TRBV27; clone_size: .
cdr3_aa: CASSFHRVLSSYEQYF; cdr3_nt: TGCGCCAGCAGCTTCCACAGGGTTTTATCCTCCTACGAGCAGTACTTC; j_call: TRBJ2-7; d_call: .; v_call: TRBV5-1; clone_size: .
cdr3_aa: CASSLGGQGGSGANVLTF; cdr3_nt: TGTGCCAGCAGTTTAGGCGGACAGGGAGGGTCTGGGGCCAACGTCCTGACTTTC; j_call: TRBJ2-6; d_call: .; v_call: TRBV12-3/TRBV12-4; clone_size: few
cdr3_aa: CSATGQISRTQYF; cdr3_nt: TGCAGTGCAACCGGACAGATCTCGAGAACCCAGTACTTC; j_call: TRBJ2-7; d_call: .; v_call: TRBV20-1; clone_size: .
cdr3_aa: CASSSPVGYEKYF; cdr3_nt: TGTGCCAGCAGCTCACCCGTTGGCTACGAGAAGTACTTC; j_call: TRBJ2-7; d_call: .; v_call: TRBV7-2; clone_size: .
cdr3_aa: CASGLINRLGYTF; cdr3_nt: TGTGCTAGTGGTTTGATCAATAGGTTGGGCTACACCTTC; j_call: TRBJ1-2; d_call: .; v_call: TRBV12-5; clone_size: .
cdr3_aa: CASSIGTGLTYGYTF; cdr3_nt: TGTGCCAGCAGTATAGGGACAGGGCTGACCTATGGCTACACCTTC; j_call: TRBJ1-2; d_call: TRBD1; v_call: TRBV12-3/TRBV12-4; clone_size: .
cdr3_aa: CASSLEPSGTSYNEQFF; cdr3_nt: TGCGCCAGCAGCTTGGAGCCTAGCGGGACCTCCTACAATGAGCAGTTCTTC; j_call: TRBJ2-1; d_call: TRBD2; v_call: TRBV5-1; clone_size: .
cdr3_aa: CAWSERRRDQPQHF; cdr3_nt: TGTGCCTGGAGTGAGCGTAGGCGTGATCAGCCTCAGCATTTT; j_call: TRBJ1-5; d_call: .; v_call: TRBV30; clone_size: .
cdr3_aa: CASSLPGQGAPGREKLFF; cdr3_nt: TGTGCCAGCAGCCTTCCGGGACAGGGGGCGCCGGGGAGGGAAAAACTGTTTTTT; j_call: TRBJ1-4; d_call: TRBD1; v_call: TRBV11-2; clone_size: .
cdr3_aa: CSVAGSRSSNEQFF; cdr3_nt: TGCAGCGTTGCGGGGTCTAGGTCATCGAACGAGCAGTTCTTC; j_call: TRBJ2-1; d_call: .; v_call: TRBV29-1; clone_size: .
cdr3_aa: CASSEEGGTDTQYF; cdr3_nt: TGTGCCAGCAGTGAAGAGGGGGGCACAGATACGCAGTATTTT; j_call: TRBJ2-3; d_call: .; v_call: TRBV2; clone_size: .
cdr3_aa: CASSLKEDQPQHF; cdr3_nt: TGTGCCAGCAGCCTCAAGGAGGATCAGCCCCAGCATTTT; j_call: TRBJ1-5; d_call: .; v_call: TRBV12-3/TRBV12-4; clone_size: .
cdr3_aa: CASSPPFTDTQYF; cdr3_nt: TGTGCCAGCTCACCACCTTTCACAGATACGCAGTATTTT; j_call: TRBJ2-3; d_call: .; v_call: TRBV18; clone_size: .
cdr3_aa: CASSLQDYFNEQFF; cdr3_nt: TGTGCCAGCTCCCTCCAGGACTATTTCAATGAGCAGTTCTTC; j_call: TRBJ2-1; d_call: .; v_call: TRBV18; clone_size: .
cdr3_aa: CASSLEASGSPTHEQYF; cdr3_nt: TGTGCCAGCAGCTTAGAGGCTAGCGGGAGTCCCACCCACGAGCAGTACTTC; j_call: TRBJ2-7; d_call: TRBD2; v_call: TRBV7-2; clone_size: .
cdr3_aa: CASSYGAGFLDNEQFF; cdr3_nt: TGTGCCAGCAGTTACGGGGCAGGGTTCCTTGACAATGAGCAGTTCTTC; j_call: TRBJ2-1; d_call: .; v_call: TRBV6-5; clone_size: .
cdr3_aa: CSGTRAGRTDTQYF; cdr3_nt: TGCAGTGGGACGAGAGCGGGGAGGACAGATACGCAGTATTTT; j_call: TRBJ2-3; d_call: TRBD2; v_call: TRBV20-1; clone_size: .
cdr3_aa: CAISDWDRGLETQYF; cdr3_nt: TGTGCCATCAGTGATTGGGACAGGGGGCTGGAGACCCAGTACTTC; j_call: TRBJ2-5; d_call: TRBD1; v_call: TRBV10-3; clone_size: .
cdr3_aa: CAGSGPGVSSPGELFF; cdr3_nt: TGTGCCGGCAGTGGCCCCGGGGTCTCGTCCCCCGGGGAGCTGTTTTTT; j_call: TRBJ2-2; d_call: .; v_call: TRBV6-1; clone_size: .
cdr3_aa: CASSDKVDTRKLFF; cdr3_nt: TGTGCCAGCAGTGACAAGGTGGACACGAGAAAACTGTTTTTT; j_call: TRBJ1-4; d_call: .; v_call: TRBV25-1; clone_size: .
cdr3_aa: CASRTSGRDTQYF; cdr3_nt: TGTGCCAGTCGGACTAGCGGGAGAGATACGCAGTATTTT; j_call: TRBJ2-3; d_call: TRBD2; v_call: TRBV7-2; clone_size: .
cdr3_aa: CSVEYRGGIYNEQFF; cdr3_nt: TGCAGCGTTGAATACAGGGGAGGGATTTACAATGAGCAGTTCTTC; j_call: TRBJ2-1; d_call: .; v_call: TRBV29-1; clone_size: few
cdr3_aa: CAISDRLANEQFF; cdr3_nt: TGTGCCATCAGTGACCGACTAGCGAATGAGCAGTTCTTC; j_call: TRBJ2-1; d_call: TRBD2; v_call: TRBV10-3; clone_size: few
cdr3_aa: CASSLAEVRVAETQYF; cdr3_nt: TGTGCCAGCAGCTTAGCGGAAGTAAGAGTGGCGGAGACCCAGTACTTC; j_call: TRBJ2-5; d_call: .; v_call: TRBV11-2; clone_size: .
cdr3_aa: CASSQSGGTAGDTQYF; cdr3_nt: TGTGCCAGCAGCCAAAGTGGCGGGACAGCGGGAGATACGCAGTATTTT; j_call: TRBJ2-3; d_call: .; v_call: TRBV9; clone_size: .
cdr3_aa: CASSMLGDTEAFF; cdr3_nt: TGTGCCAGCTCAATGCTTGGGGACACTGAAGCTTTCTTT; j_call: TRBJ1-1; d_call: .; v_call: TRBV18; clone_size: .
cdr3_aa: CASSPGQIGNQPQHF; cdr3_nt: TGCGCCAGCAGTCCGGGACAGATTGGCAATCAGCCCCAGCATTTT; j_call: TRBJ1-5; d_call: TRBD1; v_call: TRBV4-1; clone_size: .
cdr3_aa: CASSLTGGSEAFF; cdr3_nt: TGTGCCAGCAGTTTAACAGGGGGATCTGAAGCTTTCTTT; j_call: TRBJ1-1; d_call: TRBD1; v_call: TRBV5-5; clone_size: once
cdr3_aa: CSVELGGGGYTF; cdr3_nt: TGCAGCGTTGAATTGGGAGGCGGCGGCTACACCTTC; j_call: TRBJ1-2; d_call: .; v_call: TRBV29-1; clone_size: many
cdr3_aa: CASGYGQLFYGYTF; cdr3_nt: TGTGCCAGCGGATATGGCCAGCTTTTTTATGGCTACACCTTC; j_call: TRBJ1-2; d_call: .; v_call: TRBV27; clone_size: .
cdr3_aa: CASSVAIWGQVSYEQYF; cdr3_nt: TGTGCCAGCAGCGTAGCGATTTGGGGACAGGTTTCCTACGAGCAGTACTTC; j_call: TRBJ2-7; d_call: TRBD1; v_call: TRBV7-9; clone_size: .
cdr3_aa: CATSPRDRGAKNIQYF; cdr3_nt: TGTGCCACCAGCCCCCGGGACAGGGGTGCCAAAAACATTCAGTACTTC; j_call: TRBJ2-4; d_call: TRBD1; v_call: TRBV15; clone_size: once